This T cell receptor (beta chain) derives from a study of cytomegalovirus exposure and HLA in healthy donors (dated by TCRdb to about 2017). Study-wide context: A later analysis indicated that the 130 or so validation repertoires were generated on the platform also employed for the 700 or so repertoires of the first cohort. The aim of the study was to test whether cataloging public T cell receptors could identify signatures of past pathogen exposure. To predict cytomegalovirus infection status, the study combined high-throughput TCR immunosequencing, statistical association of individual TCRs with disease status, and machine learning. Along with the roughly 670-subject first cohort, a separate validation cohort of over 90 different subjects was used. Here is what the overall study found, with its caveats: A later analysis had no HLA typing for the validation cohort, so co-occurrence there was scored across all 110 or so repertoires. Most TCR sequences were observed very rarely across donors, whereas some public TCRs were present in many individuals. A few of the identified cytomegalovirus-associated TCR beta chains were confirmed in vitro to be specific for cytomegalovirus antigens. In the study, approximately 160 TCR beta chains were listed as associated with cytomegalovirus. According to the authors, the approach could potentially be generalized to other disease states and immunological phenotypes. The classifier was reported to diagnose cytomegalovirus status with high specificity and sensitivity in both the original cohort and the validation cohort. Subsequent analysis determined that TCRs grouped into clusters in the first cohort also showed a tendency toward co-occurrence across the approximately 120 validation repertoires, and roughly 94% of cluster scores exceeded 0.

About this clone itself: What this receptor recognizes is not known. It has no much larger one-base neighbor in the sample; base qualities were not kept.

The donors belonged to the validation cohort of 120 subjects, which was separate from the 666-subject first cohort. The library was made by the immunoSEQ multiplex PCR assay. The study's own analysis went as follows. To diagnose cytomegalovirus status from the catalog of TCR beta chain sequences, a statistical classification framework was built. TCRdb took this table from immuneACCESS and kept in-frame rearrangements with V and J called. Such tables lack part of the clones; where checked against another copy, unresolved V genes explain under half of the gap, and the rest is unexplained. The V and J calls and clone size are taken from that table; D and trimming were inferred from the DNA. The sample yields 100,000 to 120,000 clones; approximately 89% were counted once. The ten largest clones represent approximately 1.9% of the sample. Trimming accounts for 6 bases at V and 2 bases at J, while the number of junction bases matched to no gene is 15. The CDR3 has 17 amino acids, counting the end cysteine and phenylalanine. Only CDR3 DNA is held: 51 bases, read in frame from base 1. From a lookup of the germline V gene, CDR1 and CDR2 are MDHEN and SYDVKM.

The material sequenced was PBMCs. This receptor was identified in a young woman in good health and CMV-seronegative. The rearranged segments are TRBV28 and TRBJ2-7, with 8 junctional bases fitting TRBD1. The CDR3 region: CASRQVGGTGGTYEQYF. The nucleotide sequence reads as follows: TGTGCCAGCAGACAGGTGGGGGGCACAGGGGGTACCTACGAGCAGTACTTC.